This TCR beta chain stems from a study of T cells after yellow fever vaccination. General study results and limits: The appearance of a small share of clonotypes in both CD4 and CD8 compartments was observed.

TCRdb re-called the 5' RACE reads with MiXCR, one entry per CDR3 protein. The repertoire has approximately 74,000 distinct CDR3 sequences, roughly 6.9% of them found once; the top ten carry about 33%. This clonotype was seen a few times. Its target is not known. This sequence originates from a man aged 18 to 30 who received the YFV17D yellow fever vaccine. The sequencing used CD8+ T cells sorted from PBMCs, collected about 5 days after the first yellow fever vaccination.

The CDR3 DNA follows: TGCAGTGCTAGAGAGTCGGGTAGCAATCAGCCCCAGCATTTT. Translating gives CSARESGSNQPQHF. The gene calls are TRBV20-1 and TRBJ1-5; D gene uncertain. Germline V lookup: CDR1 DFQATT, CDR2 SNEGSKA (reference sequence). V lost 0 bases to trimming and J lost 0 bases, with 6 bases between them. The CDR3 is 14 amino acids.